In its sample, the clone carrying this TCR beta chain ranks as medium-sized. There are 13 residues in the CDR3. V lost 4 bases and J 8 bases, leaving 13 bases between the germline ends. Germline V gene lookup returns CDR1 KGHDR and CDR2 SFDVKD. Whole blood was used without fractionation, so all unsorted peripheral T cells were included. This sample is part of a study of HIV-infected patients and healthy controls. Alpha and beta constant-region primers primed reverse transcription of around 500 ng RNA. Each of the alpha and beta chains got its own library through chain-specific third strand synthesis with indices. TCRdb analysed the 5' RACE reads with MiXCR anew, one entry per CDR3 protein. The sample shows more than 9,000 distinct CDR3 sequences, less than 10% of them seen only once.

The J gene is TRBJ1-2, the V gene TRBV24-1; D may be TRBD1 (5 bases). Here the sequenced sample was blood, taken before antiretroviral therapy. The sequence came from an adult with HIV infection. The donor label of this sample is uncertain. CDR3 residues: CATSDPMTDGYTF. The CDR3 DNA sequence: TGTGCCACCAGTGACCCAATGACAGACGGCTACACCTTC.